The present entry profiles one TCR beta chain with its context. Antigen specificity is unknown. With 2 bases removed from V and 7 bases from J, the gap between germline ends came to 9 bases. The CDR3 consists of 12 residues. The germline V gene has CDR1 SGHKS and CDR2 YYEKEE (reference sequence). This record belongs to a study of response to subunit inactivated influenza vaccine. General observations from the study: The authors put forward the suggestion that each seasonal influenza vaccination may bring in only a limited number of new T cells.

TCRdb independently ran MiXCR on the RT-PCR reads; one entry per CDR3 protein. The data contain about 650,000 distinct CDR3 sequences, less than 20% of them singletons. The chain joins TRBV5-5 to TRBJ1-1; no clear D gene. The material was PBMCs from blood, obtained roughly 12 days after vaccination. This TCR was recovered from a man aged 50 to 59 who received an inactivated influenza vaccine. CDR3 nucleotide sequence: TGTGCCAGCAGCTTTGACACTTATGAAGCTTTCTTT. Its protein is CASSFDTYEAFF.